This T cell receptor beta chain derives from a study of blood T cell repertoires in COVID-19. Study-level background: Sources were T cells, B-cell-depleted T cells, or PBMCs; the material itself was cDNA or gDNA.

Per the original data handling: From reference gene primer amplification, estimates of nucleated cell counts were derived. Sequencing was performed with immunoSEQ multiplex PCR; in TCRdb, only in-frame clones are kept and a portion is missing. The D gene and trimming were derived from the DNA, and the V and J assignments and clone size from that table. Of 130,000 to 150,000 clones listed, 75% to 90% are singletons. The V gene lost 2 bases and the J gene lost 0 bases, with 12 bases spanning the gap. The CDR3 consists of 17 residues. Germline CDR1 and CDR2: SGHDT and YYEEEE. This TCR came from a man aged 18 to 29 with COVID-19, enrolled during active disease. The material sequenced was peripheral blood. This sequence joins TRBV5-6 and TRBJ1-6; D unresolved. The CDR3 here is CASSFGQPSSYNSPLHF. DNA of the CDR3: TGTGCCAGCAGCTTTGGGCAGCCGAGCTCCTATAATTCACCCCTCCACTTT.